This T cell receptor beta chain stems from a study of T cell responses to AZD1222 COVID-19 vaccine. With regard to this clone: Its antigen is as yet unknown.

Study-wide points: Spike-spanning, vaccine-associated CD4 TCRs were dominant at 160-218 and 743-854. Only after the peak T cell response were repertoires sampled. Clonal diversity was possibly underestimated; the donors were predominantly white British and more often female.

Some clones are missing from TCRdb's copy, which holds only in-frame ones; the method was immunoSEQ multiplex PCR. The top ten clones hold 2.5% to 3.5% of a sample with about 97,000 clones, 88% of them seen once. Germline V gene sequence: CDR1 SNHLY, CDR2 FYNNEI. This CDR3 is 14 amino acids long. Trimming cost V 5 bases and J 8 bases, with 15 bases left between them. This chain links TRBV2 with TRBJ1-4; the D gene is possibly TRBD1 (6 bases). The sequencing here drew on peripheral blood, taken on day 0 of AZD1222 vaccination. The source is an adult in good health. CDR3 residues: CASSYSGTREKLFF. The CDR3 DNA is TGTGCCAGCAGTTATTCCGGGACACGGGAAAAACTGTTTTTT.